These 3 T cell receptor beta chains share one sample of origin, sequenced in a study of cytomegalovirus exposure and HLA in healthy donors listed by TCRdb under 2017. The library was generated by the immunoSEQ multiplex PCR assay. The multiplex PCR relied on a mix of 60 forward primers for TCR Vbeta segments and 13 reverse primers for TCR Jbeta segments. TCRdb stores this immuneACCESS table with in-frame sequences only. Part of the clones is absent; in the studies checked, under half of the shortfall reflects unresolved V genes, and no reason is known for the rest. The sample yields fewer than 250,000 clones; 60% to 80% were counted once. The ten largest clones represent over 2% of the sample. Sequencing was carried out using PBMCs. These receptors were taken from a woman aged 30 to 39 in good health and CMV-seropositive.

Comment on this clone: One junction end does not reproduce the germline sequence, and a read error may be involved. The CDR3 loop reads CSVGQGNGKLFF. The CDR3 bases are TGCAGCGTTGGACAGGGAAATGGAAAACTGTTTTTT. V and J are TRBV29-1 and TRBJ1-4; 7 nucleotides align to TRBD1. The germline CDR1 and CDR2 sequences are SQVTM and ANQGSEA. The CDR3 runs 12 residues.

The CDR3, as DNA: TGTGCCAGTAACCCGACAGGGGTGAAAGGAGAGACCCAGTACTTC. Its protein is CASNPTGVKGETQYF. The chain couples TRBV19 to TRBJ2-5; 8 nucleotides align to TRBD1. The CDR3 is 15 amino acids. CDR1 and CDR2 (germline): LNHDA, SQIVND (reference sequence). V trimming: 7 bases; J trimming: 4 bases; junction bases outside the gene matches: 11.

The chain recombines TRBV5-1 with TRBJ1-3; maybe TRBD1 (5 bases). The germline V and J ends were trimmed by 5 bases and 1 base, with 10 bases remaining between them. Germline V lookup: CDR1 SGHRS, CDR2 YFSETQ. The CDR3 loop spans 14 amino acids. CDR3 region: CASRGADSGNTIYF. As DNA, the CDR3 is TGCGCCAGCAGAGGGGCGGATTCTGGAAACACCATATATTTT.